These 29 T cell receptor beta chains were sequenced from one sample in a study of cytomegalovirus exposure and HLA in healthy donors. The PCR had 60 Vbeta and 13 Jbeta primers. Sequencing was performed with immunoSEQ multiplex PCR; in TCRdb, only in-frame clones are kept and a portion is missing. The sample lists a few hundred thousand clones; about nine tenths were seen once. Sequencing was done on a sample of PBMCs. The receptor set was obtained from a girl aged 2 to 9 in good health and CMV-seronegative.

This rearrangement joins TRBV13 to TRBJ1-4; D unclear. This CDR3 is 14 amino acids long. V lost 0 bases, J lost 6 bases, and 8 bases lay in between. Germline V gives CDR1 PRHDT, CDR2 FYEKMQ (reference sequence). CDR3 protein: CASSLGQRDEKLFF. DNA for the CDR3: TGTGCCAGCAGCTTAGGACAGAGAGATGAAAAACTGTTTTTT.

The chain couples TRBV7-6 to TRBJ1-5; D unclear. Germline CDR1 reads SGHVS; CDR2 reads FNYEAQ. The CDR3 is 15 residues long. V was shortened by 0 bases and J by 7 bases, with 13 bases between the two germline ends. CDR3: CASSLARKKQQPQHF. The CDR3, as DNA: TGTGCCAGCAGCTTAGCGAGGAAGAAGCAGCAGCCCCAGCATTTT.

The chain is built from TRBV5-4 and TRBJ2-5; 8 bases are shared with TRBD2. Germline V gene lookup returns CDR1 SGHNT and CDR2 YYREEE (reference sequence). The CDR3 contains 15 residues. The V gene end was trimmed by 3 bases and the J gene end by 3 bases; junction bases not matched to a gene: 7. In DNA, the CDR3 is TGTGCCAGCAGCTCTTACGGGGGGGGAGAAGAGACCCAGTACTTC. Residues: CASSSYGGGEETQYF.

Only a few counts were recorded for this clone. The chain uses TRBV11-2 and TRBJ2-2; 7 bases agree with TRBD2. The CDR3 loop spans 15 amino acids. V dropped 6 bases and J dropped 2; count of bases not matched to a gene: 6. The V gene's germline CDR1 is SGHAT and CDR2 FQNNGV. The CDR3 sequence is CASRRSGVNTGELFF. CDR3 DNA: TGTGCCAGCAGGCGGAGCGGGGTAAACACCGGGGAGCTGTTTTTT.

The V gene is TRBV19, the J gene TRBJ2-3, with 7 bases fitting TRBD2. V lost 5 bases to trimming and J lost 6 bases; unmatched junction nucleotides: 8. This CDR3 is built from 14 residues. The V gene's germline CDR1 is LNHDA and CDR2 SQIVND (reference sequence). This CDR3 is CASSLGLGADTQYF. In nucleotides, the CDR3 is TGTGCCAGTAGTCTCGGACTAGGAGCGGATACGCAGTATTTT.

The genes are TRBV2 and TRBJ2-7; 10 positions agree with TRBD2. From germline, CDR1 is SNHLY and CDR2 FYNNEI. The CDR3 covers 14 residues. V shed 4 bases, J shed 2 bases, and the junction held 2 bases outside the gene matches. The CDR3 nucleotides are TGTGCCAGCAGTGTAGCGGGAGGAACCTACGAGCAGTACTTC. Encoded protein: CASSVAGGTYEQYF.

J is TRBJ1-2 and V is TRBV23-1, with D uncertain. TRBV23-1 is given ORF status, its function remaining uncertain. This CDR3 contains 16 residues. V shed 0 bases and J shed 1 base, with 12 bases lying between them. The CDR3 reads CASSQSGQHRNYGYTF. Here the CDR3 DNA reads TGCGCCAGCAGTCAATCGGGCCAGCACCGTAACTATGGCTACACCTTC.

In this sample, this clone turned up a few times. The chain links TRBV7-6 to TRBJ2-7; possibly TRBD2 for D (6 bases). CDR1 and CDR2 (germline): SGHVS, FNYEAQ. This CDR3 comprises 16 residues. The V end lost 5 bases, the J end lost 1 base, and 18 bases lay between the germline ends. DNA for the CDR3: TGTGCCAGCAGCCCCTCGGAGTACGCGGGATCCTACGAGCAGTACTTC. The encoded protein is CASSPSEYAGSYEQYF.

The rearrangement joins TRBV6-1 to TRBJ1-2; D not resolved. The CDR3 length is 12 residues. In germline, CDR1 is MNHNS, CDR2 SASEGT. The V and J ends lost 6 bases and 0 bases respectively, with 5 bases between them. The CDR3 nucleotides are TGTGCCAGCAGGGTAGCTAACTATGGCTACACCTTC. Translation: CASRVANYGYTF.

V gene TRBV5-1 combines with J gene TRBJ1-2; 9 bases agree with TRBD1. This CDR3 has 13 amino acids. V shed 4 bases and J 2 bases; nucleotides not matched to a gene: 0. Germline V gene data show CDR1 as SGHRS and CDR2 as YFSETQ. CDR3 DNA sequence: TGCGCCAGCAGCACAGGGGGCAACTATGGCTACACCTTC. Its protein is CASSTGGNYGYTF.

V usage is TRBV4-1 and J usage is TRBJ1-2, with D uncertain. V was cut by 1 base and J by 4 bases, with 13 bases left in between. The CDR3 loop spans 15 amino acids. The V gene's germline CDR1 is MGHRA and CDR2 YSYEKL. CDR3 in DNA: TGCGCCAGCAGCCAAGCGGCAGGTGTATCCTATGGCTACACCTTC. Translated: CASSQAAGVSYGYTF.

This rearrangement joins TRBV5-1 to TRBJ1-1; TRBD1 aligns across 8 bases. After removal of 4 bases from V and 3 bases from J, the junction contained 8 bases not matched to a gene. In germline, CDR1 is SGHRS, CDR2 YFSETQ. The length of the CDR3 is 15 residues. Here the CDR3 reads CASSPQTGADTEAFF. The CDR3 DNA reads as TGCGCCAGCAGCCCGCAGACAGGGGCGGACACTGAAGCTTTCTTT.

V and J are TRBV18 and TRBJ2-5, with a tentative D call TRBD2 (5 bases). The J call may be incorrect, as the DNA end agrees better with TRBJ2-7. Per germline, CDR1 KGHSH and CDR2 LQKENI. The length of the CDR3 is 16 residues. The DNA for the CDR3 is TGTGCCAGCTCACCCCTCCCCCCCCGAGGGCTGGACGAGCAGTACTTC. As protein: CASSPLPPRGLDEQYF.

V gene TRBV2 combines with J gene TRBJ2-3; D gene ambiguous. V lost 3 bases and J lost 3, with 10 bases in between. In germline, CDR1 is SNHLY, CDR2 FYNNEI. The CDR3 runs 14 residues. In DNA form, the CDR3 reads TGTGCCAGCAGTGAGTGGGCATTGACAGATACGCAGTATTTT. Its translation: CASSEWALTDTQYF.

This clone has more than one count but fewer than ten. This chain uses TRBV6-6 with TRBJ1-4; no firm D call. Germline CDR1 and CDR2: MNHNY and SVGAGI (reference sequence). This CDR3 spans 15 amino acids. The V end was cut by 4 bases, the J end by 9 bases, with 18 bases between. CDR3 in amino acids: CASSLGREGLQKLFF. CDR3 DNA sequence: TGTGCCAGCAGTTTAGGTCGGGAGGGCCTACAAAAACTGTTTTTT.

The chain employs TRBV30 and TRBJ2-5; the match to TRBD1 covers 9 bases. The CDR3 has 13 amino acids. The V gene's germline CDR1 is GTSNPN and CDR2 SVGIG (reference sequence). J gave up 3 bases and V 3 bases, and 2 bases lay outside the gene matches. The CDR3 sequence is CAWRGQGKETQYF. The CDR3 DNA reads TGTGCCTGGAGGGGACAGGGAAAAGAGACCCAGTACTTC.

This clone came up once. The chain combines TRBV5-6 with TRBJ1-2, with D possibly matching TRBD1 (5 bases). The germline CDR1 and CDR2 sequences are SGHDT and YYEEEE. The V end was cut by 4 bases, the J end by 7 bases, with 20 bases between. The CDR3 is 15 amino acids. DNA of the CDR3: TGTGCCAGCAGCCAGCCGGGGGGGGTGATAGTTGGCTACACCTTC. It codes for CASSQPGGVIVGYTF.

The CDR3 DNA reads TGTGCCAGTAGTTCCGGACAGGGTGCCTACGAGCAGTACTTC. It specifies CASSSGQGAYEQYF. The chain links TRBV19 to TRBJ2-7; 8 nucleotides agree with TRBD1. The J segment lost 2 bases and the V segment lost 5 bases, leaving 5 bases of the junction unmatched. The CDR3 has 14 amino acids. Germline CDR1 LNHDA, CDR2 SQIVND (reference sequence). The full variable domain, its missing parts supplied by reference TRBV19 and TRBJ2-7, is DGGITQSPKYLFRKEGQNVTLSCEQNLNHDAMYWYRQDPGQGLRLIYYSQIVNDFQKGDIAEGYSVSREKKESFPLTVTSAQKNPTAFYLCASSSGQGAYEQYFGPGTRLTVT.

The chain has TRBV4-2 and TRBJ2-2; maybe TRBD2 (6 bases). CDR3 size: 15 residues. The V end was cut by 0 bases, the J end by 4 bases, with 9 bases between. Germline-derived CDR1 and CDR2 are LGHNA and YNFKEQ. The CDR3 DNA reads as TGTGCCAGCAGCCAAGATTTGCGGGGCACCGGGGAGCTGTTTTTT. Translating gives CASSQDLRGTGELFF.

The chain couples TRBV7-6 to TRBJ2-7, with TRBD2 identical over 11 bases. The germline gives CDR1 SGHVS, CDR2 FNYEAQ. Losses at the gene ends were 4 bases for V and 4 bases for J; bases not matched to a gene: 6. There are 15 residues in the CDR3. CDR3 protein: CASSSTSGSRYEQYF. The CDR3 bases are TGTGCCAGCAGCTCAACTAGCGGGAGTCGTTACGAGCAGTACTTC. Drawing the rest from reference TRBV7-6 and TRBJ2-7, the complete variable domain is GAGVSQSPRYKVTKRGQDVALRCDPISGHVSLYWYRQALGQGPEFLTYFNYEAQQDKSGLPNDRFSAERPEGSISTLTIQRTEQRDSAMYRCASSSTSGSRYEQYFGPGTRLTVT.

This chain connects TRBV5-8 to TRBJ1-1, with TRBD1 matching 10 bases. Germline loops: CDR1 SGHTS, CDR2 YDEGEE. V lost 3 bases and J lost 5; bases outside the gene matches: 10. CDR3 length: 16 residues. The CDR3 sequence is CASSSNDRGRVTEAFF. The DNA for the CDR3 is TGTGCCAGCAGCTCTAACGACAGGGGGCGAGTTACTGAAGCTTTCTTT.

This clone was seen a handful of times. Other DNA sequences in this specimen translate into the identical CDR3. This chain links TRBV6-5 with TRBJ2-6; perhaps TRBD1 as D (5 bases). The V end was cut by 2 bases, the J end by 2 bases, with 7 bases between. Germline-derived CDR1 and CDR2 are MNHEY and SVGAGI. The CDR3 is 15 residues long. The CDR3 DNA reads TGTGCCAGCAGTTACGGGGCAACTGGGGCCAACGTCCTGACTTTC. Protein product: CASSYGATGANVLTF.

This CDR3 is CASSSAYEALYEQYF. CDR3 DNA sequence: TGTGCCAGCAGCTCCGCCTACGAGGCTCTCTACGAGCAGTACTTC. The chain recombines TRBV7-9 with TRBJ2-7; no clear D. Germline V gene sequence: CDR1 SEHNR, CDR2 FQNEAQ (reference sequence). CDR3 length equals 15 residues. Trimming took 4 bases from V and 3 from J, leaving 16 bases between them.

The chain carries TRBV30 and TRBJ1-2; TRBD1 aligns across 8 bases. The V gene end was trimmed by 3 bases and the J gene end by 8 bases; junction bases not matched to a gene: 8. Germline CDR1 and CDR2: GTSNPN and SVGIG (reference sequence). This CDR3 has 13 residues. The CDR3, as DNA: TGTGCCTGGAGCCTGACAGGGGAAGGGGGCTACACCTTC. This sequence encodes CAWSLTGEGGYTF.

This chain joins TRBV29-1 and TRBJ1-2, with no clear D. The CDR3 contains 13 residues. Trimming removed 1 base at V and 4 bases at J, with 10 bases between. Germline values: CDR1 SQVTM, CDR2 ANQGSEA. The CDR3 reads CSVEVWGGYGYTF. CDR3 in DNA: TGCAGCGTTGAAGTTTGGGGAGGCTATGGCTACACCTTC.

This chain links TRBV6-1 with TRBJ2-3; 8 bases line up with TRBD1. Trimming removed 2 bases from V and 4 bases from J; junction bases left unmatched: 8. From germline, CDR1 is MNHNS and CDR2 SASEGT. The CDR3 length is 16 residues. The CDR3 bases are TGTGCCAGCAGTGAATCTAGCGCAGGGGGCGCAGATACGCAGTATTTT. Encoded protein: CASSESSAGGADTQYF.

The chain has TRBV7-2 and TRBJ2-2; 8 nucleotides align to TRBD2. This CDR3 spans 16 amino acids. The germline gives CDR1 SGHTA, CDR2 FQGNSA. Losses at the gene ends were 0 bases for V and 2 bases for J; bases not matched to a gene: 2. This CDR3 reads CASSLAAGGNTGELFF. The CDR3 DNA reads TGTGCCAGCAGCTTAGCGGCGGGAGGAAACACCGGGGAGCTGTTTTTT.

The V gene is TRBV5-1, the J gene TRBJ2-7; 9 positions match TRBD2. The J segment lost 4 bases and the V segment lost 0 bases, leaving 5 bases of the junction unmatched. CDR1 is SGHRS and CDR2 is YFSETQ in the germline V gene. The CDR3 spans 15 residues. CDR3: CASSLEPGLAYEQYF. CDR3 in DNA: TGCGCCAGCAGCTTGGAACCGGGACTAGCATACGAGCAGTACTTC.

This chain joins TRBV25-1 and TRBJ1-2, with a tentative D call TRBD1 (5 bases). Trimming pared 0 bases from V and 8 bases from J, leaving 13 bases between. The CDR3 covers 14 residues. Germline-derived CDR1 and CDR2 are MGHDK and SYGVNS. The CDR3 spells CASSEYGQGKGYTF. In DNA, the CDR3 is TGTGCCAGCAGTGAATACGGGCAGGGAAAGGGCTACACCTTC.